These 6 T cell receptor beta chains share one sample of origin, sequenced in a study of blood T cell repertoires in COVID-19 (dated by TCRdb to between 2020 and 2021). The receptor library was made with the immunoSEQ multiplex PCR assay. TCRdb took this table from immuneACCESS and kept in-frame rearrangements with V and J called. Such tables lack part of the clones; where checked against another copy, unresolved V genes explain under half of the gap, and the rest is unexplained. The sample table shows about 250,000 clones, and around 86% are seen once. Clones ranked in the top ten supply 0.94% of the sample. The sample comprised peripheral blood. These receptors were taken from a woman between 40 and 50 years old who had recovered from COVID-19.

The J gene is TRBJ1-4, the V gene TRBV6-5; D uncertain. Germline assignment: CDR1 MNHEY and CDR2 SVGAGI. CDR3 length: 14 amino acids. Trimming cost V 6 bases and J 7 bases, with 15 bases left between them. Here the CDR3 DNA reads TGTGCCAGCAGCTCGGGTATTGGAGCTGAAAAACTGTTTTTT. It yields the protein CASSSGIGAEKLFF.

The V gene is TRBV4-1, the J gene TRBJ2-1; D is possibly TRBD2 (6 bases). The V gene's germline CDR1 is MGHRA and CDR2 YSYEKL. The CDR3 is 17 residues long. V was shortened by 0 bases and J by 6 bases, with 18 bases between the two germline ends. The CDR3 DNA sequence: TGCGCCAGCAGCCAAGACCCCGGGGAGCAGACTAGCAATGAGCAGTTCTTC. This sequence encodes CASSQDPGEQTSNEQFF.

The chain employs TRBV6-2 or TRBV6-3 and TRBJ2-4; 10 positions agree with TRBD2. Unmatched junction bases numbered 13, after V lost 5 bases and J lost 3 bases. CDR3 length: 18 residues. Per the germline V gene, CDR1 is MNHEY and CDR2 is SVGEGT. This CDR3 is CASSTEPASGRGKNIQYF. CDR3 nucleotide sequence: TGTGCCAGCAGTACAGAGCCAGCAAGCGGGAGGGGCAAAAACATTCAGTACTTC.

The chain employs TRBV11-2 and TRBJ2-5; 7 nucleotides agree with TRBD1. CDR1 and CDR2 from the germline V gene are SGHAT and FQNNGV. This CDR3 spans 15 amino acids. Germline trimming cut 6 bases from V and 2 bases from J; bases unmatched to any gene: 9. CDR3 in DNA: TGTGCCAGCAGACCGGGACAGTGGGAGCAAGAGACCCAGTACTTC. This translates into CASRPGQWEQETQYF.

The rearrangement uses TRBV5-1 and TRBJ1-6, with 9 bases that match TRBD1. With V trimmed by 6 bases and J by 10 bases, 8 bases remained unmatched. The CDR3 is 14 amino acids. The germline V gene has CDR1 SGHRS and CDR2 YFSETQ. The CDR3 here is CASTPGQGGSPLHF. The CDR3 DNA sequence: TGCGCCAGCACGCCGGGACAGGGAGGATCACCCCTCCACTTT.

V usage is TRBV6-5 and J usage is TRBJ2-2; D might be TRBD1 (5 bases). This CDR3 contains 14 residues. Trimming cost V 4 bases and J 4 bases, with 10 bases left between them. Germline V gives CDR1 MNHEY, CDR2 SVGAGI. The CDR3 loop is CASSFEQGTGELFF. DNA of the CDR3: TGTGCCAGCAGTTTCGAGCAGGGCACCGGGGAGCTGTTTTTT.